The rows below give T cell receptor beta chains drawn from one sample of a study of cytomegalovirus exposure and HLA in healthy donors. Only in-frame clones appear in the TCRdb table, and some are missing; sequencing was by immunoSEQ multiplex PCR. Of roughly 68,000 clones listed, roughly 97% are singletons. The material sequenced was PBMCs. The receptors derive from a man between 18 and 29 years old in good health and CMV-seronegative. Each CDR3 is given with its conserved first and last residue. D genes are given only for firm matches. The size of a clone is reported for some rows only, either as once, few or many, or as a class for expanded clones.

V	J	D	size	length	CDR3	DNA
TRBV18	TRBJ1-5	TRBD1	once	16	CASSPGTGDINQPQHF	TGTGCCAGCTCACCAGGGACAGGGGATATCAATCAGCCCCAGCATTTT
TRBV11-2	TRBJ2-7	TRBD1	.	14	CASSLGTGGYEQYF	TGTGCCAGCAGCCTTGGGACAGGGGGTTACGAGCAGTACTTC
TRBV28	TRBJ1-2	TRBD1	.	15	CASSLGNGRGLGYTF	TGTGCCAGCAGTTTAGGGAACGGCAGGGGGCTCGGCTACACCTTC
TRBV5-6	TRBJ2-1	.	.	11	CASSAGLEQFF	TGTGCCAGCAGCGCGGGACTTGAGCAGTTCTTC
TRBV27	TRBJ2-3	TRBD1	.	15	CASSPGTAITDTQYF	TGTGCCAGCAGTCCGGGGACAGCGATCACAGATACGCAGTATTTT
TRBV27	TRBJ1-2	.	.	15	CASSLSGQKSNGYTF	TGTGCCAGCAGTTTATCTGGACAAAAGTCGAATGGCTACACCTTC
TRBV5-6	TRBJ1-1	.	once	15	CASSTWETPPTEAFF	TGTGCCAGCAGCACCTGGGAGACACCTCCCACTGAAGCTTTCTTT
TRBV28	TRBJ1-1	.	.	11	CASSRGTEAFF	TGTGCCAGCAGCAGGGGCACTGAAGCTTTCTTT
TRBV7-9	TRBJ1-2	.	.	14	CASSYEDSSYGYTF	TGTGCCAGCAGCTACGAGGACAGTTCCTATGGCTACACCTTC
TRBV6-6	TRBJ2-1	TRBD1	.	14	CASSSPPQGDEQFF	TGTGCCAGCAGTTCGCCACCTCAGGGGGATGAGCAGTTCTTC
TRBV19	TRBJ2-3	TRBD1	.	14	CASSIGTATDTQYF	TGTGCCAGTAGTATCGGGACAGCCACAGATACGCAGTATTTT
TRBV25-1	TRBJ2-1	TRBD2	.	18	CASSVGGLAARPYNEQFF	TGTGCCAGCAGTGTAGGGGGACTAGCGGCCCGCCCGTACAATGAGCAGTTCTTC
TRBV6-4	TRBJ2-3	TRBD2	.	15	CASSDGGLDLGTQYF	TGTGCCAGCAGTGACGGGGGACTAGATTTGGGTACGCAGTATTTT
TRBV12-2	TRBJ1-5	.	once	19	CASRLAALNSGTENQPQHF	TGTGCAAGTCGCTTAGCGGCCCTAAATTCCGGGACAGAAAATCAGCCCCAGCATTTT
TRBV10-3	TRBJ1-4	.	.	14	CAISSQATNEKLFF	TGTGCCATCTCTTCGCAGGCAACTAATGAAAAACTGTTTTTT
TRBV4-1	TRBJ2-1	TRBD2	.	18	CASSQDPPSGRLYNEQFF	TGCGCCAGCAGCCAAGATCCCCCTAGCGGGAGGCTCTACAATGAGCAGTTCTTC
TRBV27	TRBJ2-1	.	.	15	CASSLSGRYLDEQFF	TGTGCCAGCAGTTTATCTGGGCGCTACTTGGATGAGCAGTTCTTC
TRBV18	TRBJ2-1	TRBD1	.	15	CASSPRDRAYNEQFF	TGTGCCAGCTCACCACGAGACAGGGCTTACAATGAGCAGTTCTTC
TRBV19	TRBJ2-7	TRBD1	.	16	CASSSVTGTGVHEQYF	TGTGCCAGTAGCTCCGTCACCGGGACAGGGGTCCACGAGCAGTACTTC
TRBV9	TRBJ2-2	TRBD2	.	18	CASSPKLGLAENTGELFF	TGTGCCAGCAGCCCGAAACTAGGACTAGCGGAGAACACCGGGGAGCTGTTTTTT
TRBV4-1	TRBJ2-6	.	.	18	CASSQEGAEIAGANVLTF	TGCGCCAGCAGCCAAGAGGGGGCAGAGATCGCTGGGGCCAACGTCCTGACTTTC
TRBV2	TRBJ2-7	TRBD1	.	13	CASSRQGSYEQYF	TGTGCCAGCAGTCGACAGGGCTCCTACGAGCAGTACTTC
TRBV7-8	TRBJ1-2	TRBD1	.	13	CASSPDRVYGYTF	TGTGCCAGCAGCCCTGACAGGGTGTATGGCTACACCTTC
TRBV4-2	TRBJ1-3	.	.	16	CASSQEYRSSGNTIYF	TGTGCCAGCAGCCAAGAATACAGGAGCTCTGGAAACACCATATATTTT
TRBV19	TRBJ1-1	.	.	16	CASSTFGGARDTEAFF	TGTGCCAGTAGTACTTTTGGGGGGGCGAGGGACACTGAAGCTTTCTTT
TRBV5-1	TRBJ2-5	.	.	14	CASSLRTGQETQYF	TGCGCCAGCAGCTTAAGGACTGGCCAAGAGACCCAGTACTTC
TRBV19	TRBJ1-2	TRBD1	.	12	CATGQGPYGYTF	TGTGCCACCGGACAGGGACCGTATGGCTACACCTTC
TRBV7-2	TRBJ2-7	.	.	16	CASSLAGLTATYEQYF	TGTGCCAGCAGCTTAGCGGGTTTGACAGCCACCTACGAGCAGTACTTC
TRBV6-6	TRBJ2-1	TRBD2	.	15	CASSWTSGRVNEQFF	TGTGCCAGCAGTTGGACTAGCGGGAGAGTCAATGAGCAGTTCTTC
TRBV11-2	TRBJ2-7	.	.	14	CASSLSPSHYEQYF	TGTGCCAGCAGCTTATCCCCCAGTCATTACGAGCAGTACTTC
TRBV6-5	TRBJ1-5	.	.	15	CASSDWQGNNQPQHF	TGTGCCAGCAGTGACTGGCAGGGGAACAATCAGCCCCAGCATTTT
TRBV9	TRBJ2-7	TRBD1	.	15	CASSGGQGAFYEQYF	TGTGCCAGCAGCGGTGGACAGGGGGCGTTCTACGAGCAGTACTTC
TRBV21-1	TRBJ2-5	.	once	17	CASSKATSGRQVETQYF	TGTGCCAGCAGCAAAGCAACTAGCGGGAGGCAAGTAGAGACCCAGTACTTC
TRBV6-1	TRBJ1-6	.	.	13	CASSGTAPSPLHF	TGTGCCAGCAGTGGGACAGCCCCTTCACCCCTCCACTTT
TRBV9	TRBJ2-3	.	.	12	CASSVGEDTQYF	TGTGCCAGCAGCGTCGGGGAAGATACGCAGTATTTT
TRBV2	TRBJ1-2	.	.	16	CASSEGGAGNNYGYTF	TGTGCCAGCAGTGAGGGGGGTGCAGGAAATAACTATGGCTACACCTTC
TRBV30	TRBJ2-1	.	.	15	CAWSRTPSSYNEQFF	TGTGCCTGGAGTAGGACACCCAGCTCCTACAATGAGCAGTTCTTC
TRBV4-2	TRBJ2-7	TRBD1	.	15	CASSQGQGPSYEQYF	TGTGCCAGCAGCCAGGGACAGGGACCCTCCTACGAGCAGTACTTC
TRBV10-2	TRBJ1-2	TRBD1	.	14	CASSESRDRGGYTF	TGCGCCAGCAGTGAGTCGAGGGACAGGGGGGGCTACACCTTC
TRBV6-6	TRBJ2-1	.	.	15	CASSPQQGFYNEQFF	TGTGCCAGCAGTCCGCAACAGGGATTCTACAATGAGCAGTTCTTC
TRBV19	TRBJ1-1	TRBD1	.	17	CASSQKGTAVGNTEAFF	TGTGCCAGTAGTCAAAAAGGGACAGCGGTTGGAAACACTGAAGCTTTCTTT
TRBV5-4	TRBJ2-1	TRBD1	.	12	CASSRGPNEQFF	TGTGCCAGCAGCAGGGGGCCCAATGAGCAGTTCTTC
TRBV6-5	TRBJ2-7	.	.	14	CASSYEGRSYEQYF	TGTGCCAGCAGTTACGAGGGCAGATCCTACGAGCAGTACTTC